This paragraph covers one TCR beta chain sequence. The target of this receptor is not known. No quality values exist for individual bases; no much larger clone is one base distant. CDR1 and CDR2 were assigned from the germline V gene (reference sequence) as GTSNPN and SVGIG. The CDR3 numbers 12 residues from cysteine through phenylalanine. The read is trimmed to its CDR3 DNA, 36 bases read in frame from base 1. A distance of 6 bases separates the germline ends of V and J, which lose 2 bases and 2 bases respectively. In Seattle, one collaborating source enrolled patients while the infection was active and tracked those patients longitudinally over the course of disease. The collaborating institutions used their own protocols to collect whole blood in K2EDTA tubes. For TCRbeta analysis, collaborators shipped samples in one of three forms: frozen whole blood, isolated PBMCs, or DNA extracted from either of those sample types.

This specimen belongs to a study of blood T cell repertoires in COVID-19 (dated by TCRdb to 2019 to 2021). Background on the whole study: Samples covering the acute and convalescent phases of COVID-19 were provided by collaborators in the United States, Italy and Spain. The material from the prospective study consisted of cDNA or gDNA derived from T cells, B-cell-depleted T cells, or PBMCs. The dataset comprised deeply sampled blood TCRbeta repertoires from subjects exposed to, actively infected with, or recovered from COVID-19. A freely available public database, intended as a resource for researchers studying the immune response to SARS-CoV-2, is where the repertoires were released. The samples were drawn from the first 160 participants of the ongoing ImmuneRACE study and from 950 to 1,500 subjects provided by 6 global collaborators. A de-identified subject ID, COVID-19 status, age in years and sex were almost always included in the sample metadata. HLA class I and class II types, where available, came from metadata supplied by the sample provider rather than from assay-based typing. On the study overall, not on this receptor specifically: The quantity of clinical and demographic metadata differed by source and by participant and was supplied without curation.

TCRbeta CDR3 regions were amplified from genomic DNA by means of the immunoSEQ Assay, a bias-controlled multiplex PCR. The authors' analysis ran thus. The number of nucleated cells in each sample was estimated by amplification of reference gene primers within the assay. To quantify the absolute abundance of each unique TCRbeta CDR3 rearrangement, sequence reads were collapsed and filtered. For each sample, productive Simpson clonality was calculated as the square root of Simpson's diversity index across productive rearrangements. TCRdb limited this immuneACCESS table to in-frame rearrangements with V and J called. A share of clones is missing; checked studies link under half to unresolved V genes, and the rest is unexplained. The DNA gave D and trimming, while V, J and clone size come from that table. Across this sample there are around 77,000 clones, with approximately 83% seen only once. Jointly, the top ten make up approximately 6.9% of the sample.

Sequenced input: peripheral blood. The source of this sequence is a man aged 30 to 39 with COVID-19, enrolled during active disease. The chain uses TRBV30 and TRBJ2-5; no D gene call is confident. The DNA reads TGTGCCTGGAGTTACAGTCAAGAGACCCAGTACTTC. The translation is CAWSYSQETQYF.